The 27 T cell receptor beta chains listed next were all sequenced from one sample in a study of blood T cell repertoires in COVID-19. Using immunoSEQ multiplex PCR, the repertoire was profiled, and TCRdb retains in-frame clones only, with some absent. The table lists roughly 230,000 clones, roughly nine tenths of them singletons. The sample taken for sequencing was peripheral blood. The source is a middle-aged woman who had recovered from COVID-19.

CDR3 region: CASSRRTGGGAFF. CDR3 DNA: TGTGCCAGCAGCAGAAGGACAGGTGGAGGAGCTTTCTTT. The rearrangement joins TRBV11-2 to TRBJ1-1, with TRBD1 matching 7 bases. The CDR3 runs 13 residues. Trimming removed 5 bases from V and 10 bases from J; junction bases left unmatched: 10. Germline-derived CDR1 and CDR2 are SGHAT and FQNNGV. The complete variable domain, with remaining parts taken from reference TRBV11-2 and TRBJ1-1, reads EAGVAQSPRYKIIEKRQSVAFWCNPISGHATLYWYQQILGQGPKLLIQFQNNGVVDDSQLPKDRFSAERLKGVDSTLKIQPAKLEDSAVYLCASSRRTGGGAFFGQGTRLTVV.

V gene TRBV2 combines with J gene TRBJ2-7; the match to TRBD1 covers 9 bases. With 6 bases clipped from V and 4 bases from J, the junction kept 7 bases outside the gene matches. Germline values: CDR1 SNHLY, CDR2 FYNNEI. The length of the CDR3 is 14 residues. CDR3 bases: TGTGCCAGCAGGCCTACAGGGGGCCGATACGAGCAGTACTTC. It yields the protein CASRPTGGRYEQYF.

The rearrangement links TRBV24-1 to TRBJ2-2; 8 bases map to TRBD2. CDR1 KGHDR and CDR2 SFDVKD come from the germline V gene. The V segment lost 5 bases and the J segment 5 bases; nucleotides outside the gene matches: 12. The CDR3 contains 17 residues. CDR3 residues: CATSGIFWPSGTGELFF. The DNA of the CDR3 is TGTGCCACCAGTGGTATTTTCTGGCCTAGCGGGACCGGGGAGCTGTTTTTT.

This chain links TRBV11-3 with TRBJ1-3; unclear D gene. CDR3 length: 16 amino acids. The V gene lost 1 base and the J gene lost 0 bases, with 10 bases spanning the gap. Germline CDR1 is SGHNT and CDR2 is YENEEA. The CDR3, as DNA: TGTGCCAGCAGCTTAGTGAGGGAGCTCTCTGGAAACACCATATATTTT. Its translation is CASSLVRELSGNTIYF.

This clone has just a few counts. The rearrangement joins TRBV6-5 to TRBJ2-7; D is possibly TRBD1 (6 bases). Germline CDR1 and CDR2: MNHEY and SVGAGI. The CDR3 has 14 amino acids. The V and J ends lost 6 bases and 2 bases respectively, with 14 bases between them. The CDR3 sequence is CASRYTGPTYEQYF. CDR3 DNA sequence: TGTGCCAGCAGGTATACAGGGCCGACCTACGAGCAGTACTTC.

J is TRBJ1-1 and V is TRBV18; D is perhaps TRBD1 (5 bases). V lost 2 bases, J lost 5 bases, and 15 bases lay in between. The CDR3 spans 15 residues. The germline gives CDR1 KGHSH, CDR2 LQKENI. CDR3 loop: CASSPTDGGSTEAFF. CDR3 DNA sequence: TGTGCCAGCTCACCAACGGACGGGGGGTCAACTGAAGCTTTCTTT.

The rearrangement uses TRBV19 and TRBJ1-5; 8 nucleotides agree with TRBD1. The CDR3 has 13 residues. The germline CDR1 and CDR2 sequences are LNHDA and SQIVND (reference sequence). J gave up 8 bases and V 8 bases, and 8 bases lay outside the gene matches. Here the CDR3 reads CASSLDRVKPQHF. Here the CDR3 DNA reads TGTGCCAGTTCCTTGGACAGGGTAAAGCCCCAGCATTTT.

The chain employs TRBV7-2 and TRBJ2-1; 8 positions agree with TRBD2. V was pared by 1 base and J by 1 base, with 3 bases of the junction left unmatched. The CDR3 consists of 16 residues. The germline V gene encodes CDR1 SGHTA and CDR2 FQGNSA. The CDR3 here is CASSLVASGSYNEQFF. The CDR3 coding sequence is TGTGCCAGCAGCTTAGTCGCTAGCGGGTCCTACAATGAGCAGTTCTTC.

This clone was observed a single time. The chain joins TRBV11-2 to TRBJ2-7; D uncertain. Germline CDR1 is SGHAT and CDR2 is FQNNGV. CDR3 length: 12 amino acids. V was pared by 5 bases and J by 2 bases, with 7 bases between. The CDR3 coding sequence is TGTGCCAGCAGCCTCACACCCTACGAGCAGTACTTC. Encoded protein: CASSLTPYEQYF.

This clone was seen a single time. The sample holds other DNA sequences that translate to the same CDR3. The chain links TRBV3-1 (or the pseudogene TRBV3-2) to TRBJ2-1; D not certain. This CDR3 has 12 amino acids. Germline V gives CDR1 LGHDT, CDR2 YNNKEL (reference sequence). V lost 4 bases, J lost 4 bases, and 5 bases lay in between. The CDR3 here is CASSPRYNEQFF. Written as DNA, the CDR3 is TGTGCCAGCAGCCCTCGTTACAATGAGCAGTTCTTC.

The chain employs TRBV10-3 and TRBJ2-2; D is possibly TRBD2 (6 bases). This CDR3 is 14 amino acids long. Germline loops: CDR1 ENHRY, CDR2 SYGVKD. Trimming stripped 4 bases from V and 3 bases from J, with 9 bases between. CDR3 in amino acids: CAISVAGHTGELFF. The CDR3 nucleotides read TGTGCCATCAGTGTTGCGGGACACACCGGGGAGCTGTTTTTT.

The chain recombines TRBV29-1 with TRBJ1-2; 8 bases are a match to TRBD1. Germline V gene sequence: CDR1 SQVTM, CDR2 ANQGSEA. V was clipped by 5 bases and J by 3 bases; unmatched bases: 2. CDR3 length: 12 residues. CDR3 sequence (DNA): TGCAGCGTTAAGGGACAGGACTATGGCTACACCTTC. Residues: CSVKGQDYGYTF.

This clone has a handful of counts. The CDR3 sequence: CASSESGSGAGELFF. As DNA, the CDR3 is TGCGCCAGCAGTGAGTCTGGGAGTGGGGCCGGGGAGCTGTTTTTT. The chain joins TRBV10-1 to TRBJ2-2, with a tentative D call TRBD2 (5 bases). Germline CDR1 is WNHNN and CDR2 is SYGVQD (reference sequence). Trimming took 0 bases from V and 6 from J, leaving 11 bases between them. The CDR3 runs 15 residues.

The V call is TRBV11-3, the J call TRBJ2-6; 10 bases line up with TRBD2. Trimming removed 5 bases from V and 4 bases from J; junction bases left unmatched: 11. CDR3 size: 18 residues. Germline CDR1 and CDR2: SGHNT and YENEEA. CDR3 region: CASSPSGSSPVGANVLTF. In nucleotides, the CDR3 is TGTGCCAGCAGCCCTAGCGGGAGTAGTCCGGTGGGGGCCAACGTCCTGACTTTC. Using reference TRBV11-3 and TRBJ2-6 for the parts outside the CDR3, the full variable domain is EAGVVQSPRYKIIEKKQPVAFWCNPISGHNTLYWYLQNLGQGPELLIRYENEEAVDDSQLPKDRFSAERLKGVDSTLKIQPAELGDSAVYLCASSPSGSSPVGANVLTFGAGSRLTVL.

CDR3 sequence reads: CASSEGGWTIYGYTF. Here the CDR3 DNA reads TGCGCCAGCAGTGAAGGGGGCTGGACAATATATGGCTACACCTTC. The chain recombines TRBV10-2 with TRBJ1-2; 7 bases map to TRBD1. The trim removed 3 bases at V and 5 bases at J, leaving 9 bases unmatched. Germline CDR1 is WSHSY and CDR2 is SAAADI. The CDR3 is 15 residues long.

V is TRBV6-2 or TRBV6-3 and J is TRBJ2-7; the match to TRBD1 covers 10 bases. With 2 bases clipped from V and 2 bases from J, the junction kept 3 bases outside the gene matches. The CDR3 length is 15 residues. Germline V gene data show CDR1 as MNHEY and CDR2 as SVGEGT. CDR3 region: CASSYPGQGPYEQYV. DNA for the CDR3: TGTGCCAGCAGTTACCCGGGACAGGGGCCCTACGAGCAGTACGTC.

The chain combines TRBV9 with TRBJ2-3; D perhaps matches TRBD2 (6 bases). Germline-derived CDR1 and CDR2 are SGDLS and YYNGEE. V lost 0 bases and J 0 bases, leaving 8 bases between the germline ends. The CDR3 is made up of 15 amino acids. CDR3 nucleotides: TGTGCCAGCAGCGTAGGGGAGGAGAGCACAGATACGCAGTATTTT. This gives the protein CASSVGEESTDTQYF.

V gene TRBV29-1 combines with J gene TRBJ2-1, with TRBD1 identical over 8 bases. V gave up 5 bases and J gave up 9 bases; unmatched junction bases: 9. The germline CDR1 and CDR2 sequences are SQVTM and ANQGSEA. The CDR3 covers 13 residues. The DNA of the CDR3 is TGCAGCGTTACGACAGGGGAGGTTGGTGAGCAGTTCTTC. The encoded protein is CSVTTGEVGEQFF.

The gene calls are TRBV18 and TRBJ1-2; D is unclear. Trimming pared 8 bases from V and 9 bases from J, leaving 7 bases between. CDR1 and CDR2 from the germline V gene are KGHSH and LQKENI. The length of the CDR3 is 9 residues. DNA of the CDR3: TGTGCCAGCACCACAAGCTACACCTTC. Amino acids: CASTTSYTF.

This chain joins TRBV3-1 (or the pseudogene TRBV3-2) and TRBJ2-1, with 10 bases matching TRBD1. Germline V lookup: CDR1 LGHDT, CDR2 YNNKEL (reference sequence). Trimming removed 0 bases from V and 9 bases from J; junction bases left unmatched: 5. This CDR3 contains 15 residues. CDR3 sequence reads: CASSQEGQGTGEQFF. CDR3 DNA sequence: TGTGCCAGCAGCCAAGAGGGACAGGGGACGGGTGAGCAGTTCTTC.

This clone was detected once. CDR3 sequence reads: CASSSTDTEAFF. The CDR3, as DNA: TGTGCCAGCAGTTCGACAGACACTGAAGCTTTCTTT. V usage is TRBV12-3 or TRBV12-4 and J usage is TRBJ1-1, with D possibly TRBD1 on 5 matching bases. V shed 4 bases and J shed 3 bases, with 6 bases lying between them. The CDR3 has 12 residues.

The chain links TRBV10-2 to TRBJ2-7; possible D gene TRBD1, 5 bases. This CDR3 is 13 amino acids long. V lost 3 bases, J lost 2 bases, and 8 bases lay in between. Germline V gene sequence: CDR1 WSHSY, CDR2 SAAADI. CDR3 sequence reads: CASSDQGTYEQYF. The CDR3 nucleotides are TGCGCCAGCAGTGATCAGGGTACCTACGAGCAGTACTTC.

The CDR3 is CAPEHLDGQNRSYEQYV. DNA of the CDR3: TGTGCCCCCGAGCACCTAGACGGGCAAAACAGGTCCTACGAGCAGTACGTC. This chain connects TRBV27 to TRBJ2-7; possible D gene TRBD1, 5 bases. V lost 11 bases and J lost 1, with 27 bases in between. The germline V gene encodes CDR1 MNHEY and CDR2 SMNVEV (reference sequence). The CDR3 covers 17 residues.

The V and J genes are TRBV19 and TRBJ2-4; D perhaps matches TRBD1 (6 bases). The V gene lost 3 bases and the J gene lost 8 bases, with 17 bases spanning the gap. Germline V gene lookup returns CDR1 LNHDA and CDR2 SQIVND (reference sequence). This CDR3 is built from 15 residues. The CDR3 nucleotides read TGTGCCAGTAGTATTAGTGCCTTACCAGGGGACATTCAGTACTTC. Its translation: CASSISALPGDIQYF.

This chain uses TRBV15 with TRBJ1-6; D might be TRBD1 (5 bases). The CDR3 runs 17 residues. Germline-derived CDR1 and CDR2 are LNHNV and YYDKDF (reference sequence). V shed 0 bases and J shed 9 bases, with 18 bases lying between them. CDR3 sequence reads: CATSRDSGGGALSPLHF. The CDR3 DNA reads as TGTGCCACCAGCAGAGACTCCGGGGGAGGGGCTCTTTCACCCCTCCACTTT. Together with reference TRBV15 and TRBJ1-6, the CDR3 gives the full variable domain: DAMVIQNPRYQVTQFGKPVTLSCSQTLNHNVMYWYQQKSSQAPKLLFHYYDKDFNNEADTPDNFQSRRPNTSFCFLDIRSPGLGDTAMYLCATSRDSGGGALSPLHFGNGTRLTVT.

This chain links TRBV9 with TRBJ2-7; D possibly corresponds to TRBD1 (5 bases). The CDR3 is made up of 13 amino acids. Germline V gene sequence: CDR1 SGDLS, CDR2 YYNGEE. CDR3 protein: CASSVQGDVPQSV. The CDR3 DNA reads TGTGCCAGCAGCGTTCAGGGTGATGTCCCCCAAAGCGTC.

V and J are TRBV29-1 and TRBJ2-7; TRBD1 matches at 9 bases. V lost 3 bases and J lost 4; bases outside the gene matches: 7. This CDR3 region has 14 residues. Germline assignment: CDR1 SQVTM and CDR2 ANQGSEA. The CDR3 DNA is TGCAGCGTTGACTTCAGACAGGGGGTATACGAGCAGTACTTC. Encoded protein: CSVDFRQGVYEQYF.